Listed here is a single TCR beta chain. This CDR3 is also generated by other DNA sequences in the sample. The sample is drawn from a study of cytomegalovirus exposure and HLA in healthy donors. 13 Jbeta primers and 60 Vbeta primers were used for the PCR. TCRdb's table, derived via immunoSEQ multiplex PCR, lists solely in-frame clones and lacks some. Of about 180,000 clones listed, just over 75% are singletons. Trimming took off 4 bases at V and 10 bases at J, with 8 bases between the two ends. This CDR3 spans 12 amino acids. Germline V gene data show CDR1 as MDHEN and CDR2 as SYDVKM. The receptor was isolated from a woman aged 60-70 years in good health and CMV-seropositive. Sequenced material: PBMCs. The gene calls are TRBV28 and TRBJ1-6; D unclear. DNA for the CDR3: TGTGCCAGCAGTTCGGGGAGCTCACCCCTCCACTTT. This translates into CASSSGSSPLHF.